The 7 T cell receptor beta chains below come from one sample, sequenced in a study of control samples from healthy donors and cancer patients. Libraries were prepared by immunoSEQ multiplex PCR; TCRdb keeps only in-frame clonotypes and omits some of them. The sample lists 150,000 to 200,000 clones; 85% to 95% were seen once. Material for sequencing was blood. The receptors shown here come from a woman in her thirties or forties in good health.

The chain recombines TRBV30 with TRBJ1-4; D not resolved. V dropped 0 bases and J dropped 4 bases, with 9 bases sitting between them. Germline V CDR1 and CDR2: GTSNPN, SVGIG (reference sequence). This CDR3 spans 14 amino acids. CDR3 nucleotides: TGTGCCTGGAGTGTACCCCCCCTTAATGAAAAACTGTTTTTT. It codes for CAWSVPPLNEKLFF.

CDR3 protein: CASSLLTGLNTEAFF. The CDR3, as DNA: TGTGCCAGCAGCCTGCTGACAGGCTTGAACACTGAAGCTTTCTTT. The chain recombines TRBV5-4 with TRBJ1-1; D may be TRBD1 (6 bases). Trimming cost V 4 bases and J 0 bases, with 13 bases left between them. Germline V gives CDR1 SGHNT, CDR2 YYREEE (reference sequence). This CDR3 has 15 residues.

This sequence joins TRBV30 and TRBJ1-2; possible D gene TRBD1, 6 bases. The germline gives CDR1 GTSNPN, CDR2 SVGIG (reference sequence). With 0 bases removed from V and 8 bases from J, the gap between germline ends came to 13 bases. The CDR3 is made up of 13 amino acids. The CDR3 DNA follows: TGTGCCTGGAGTGTTGGGGGCTCGGGGGGCTACACCTTC. Amino acids: CAWSVGGSGGYTF.

The chain recombines TRBV10-1 with TRBJ2-5; 12 nucleotides agree with TRBD2. V shed 3 bases and J 4 bases; nucleotides not matched to a gene: 6. Looked up from germline, CDR1 is WNHNN and CDR2 is SYGVQD (reference sequence). The CDR3 loop spans 16 amino acids. CDR3 DNA sequence: TGCGCCAGCAGTGAACTCCAGACTAGCGGGAGAGAGACCCAGTACTTC. Translated, it gives CASSELQTSGRETQYF.

In this sample, this clone turned up once. This chain connects TRBV11-1 to TRBJ1-6; maybe TRBD1 (5 bases). Trimming took off 3 bases at V and 9 bases at J, with 12 bases between the two ends. CDR1 and CDR2 (germline): SGHAT, FQDESV (reference sequence). The CDR3 totals 14 residues. This CDR3 reads CASSLVGEGSPLHF. CDR3 nucleotides: TGTGCCAGCAGCTTGGTAGGGGAAGGTTCACCCCTCCACTTT.

The chain uses TRBV11-3 and TRBJ2-7, with TRBD2 as a possible D gene (7 bases). CDR3 size: 14 residues. V lost 5 bases and J 6 bases, leaving 17 bases between the germline ends. Germline V gene lookup returns CDR1 SGHNT and CDR2 YENEEA. The CDR3, as DNA: TGTGCCAGCAGCCCCGGACAGCGGGGTGGCGAGCAGTACTTC. Its translation: CASSPGQRGGEQYF.

The CDR3 region is CASSFIDREGEKLFF. The CDR3 DNA reads TGTGCCAGTAGTTTCATCGACAGGGAGGGTGAAAAACTGTTTTTT. The V gene is TRBV19, the J gene TRBJ1-4; 7 bases fit TRBD1. CDR1 is LNHDA and CDR2 is SQIVND in the germline V gene (reference sequence). V dropped 5 bases and J dropped 7; count of bases not matched to a gene: 10. CDR3 length: 15 amino acids. Based on the CDR3 plus reference TRBV19 and TRBJ1-4, the full variable domain is DGGITQSPKYLFRKEGQNVTLSCEQNLNHDAMYWYRQDPGQGLRLIYYSQIVNDFQKGDIAEGYSVSREKKESFPLTVTSAQKNPTAFYLCASSFIDREGEKLFFGSGTQLSVL.